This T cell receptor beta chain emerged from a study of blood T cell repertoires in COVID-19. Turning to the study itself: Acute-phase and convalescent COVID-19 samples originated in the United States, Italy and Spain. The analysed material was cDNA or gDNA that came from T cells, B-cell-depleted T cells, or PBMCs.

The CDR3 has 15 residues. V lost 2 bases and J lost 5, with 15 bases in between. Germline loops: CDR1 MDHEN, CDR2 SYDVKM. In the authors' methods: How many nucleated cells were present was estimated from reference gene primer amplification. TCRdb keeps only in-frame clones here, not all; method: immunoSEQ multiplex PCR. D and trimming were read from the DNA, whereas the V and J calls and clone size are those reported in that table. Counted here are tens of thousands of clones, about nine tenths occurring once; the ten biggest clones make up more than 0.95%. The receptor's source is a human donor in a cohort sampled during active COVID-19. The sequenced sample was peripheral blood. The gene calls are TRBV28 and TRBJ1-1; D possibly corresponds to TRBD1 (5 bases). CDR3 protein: CASSLMGTGRTEAFF. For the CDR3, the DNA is TGTGCCAGCAGTTTAATGGGGACCGGGAGAACTGAAGCTTTCTTT.